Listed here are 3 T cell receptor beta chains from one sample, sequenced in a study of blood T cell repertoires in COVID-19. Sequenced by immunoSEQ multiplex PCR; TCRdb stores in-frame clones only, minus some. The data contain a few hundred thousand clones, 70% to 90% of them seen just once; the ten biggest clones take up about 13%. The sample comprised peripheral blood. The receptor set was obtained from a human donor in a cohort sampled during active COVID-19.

In nucleotides, the CDR3 is TGTGCCACCCATAGCCCCCCAGCGGGGAAGAGATATGAGCAGTTCTTC. Its translation is CATHSPPAGKRYEQFF. The rearrangement links TRBV28 to TRBJ2-1; TRBD2 matches at 7 bases. The CDR3 spans 16 residues. CDR1 MDHEN and CDR2 SYDVKM come from the germline V gene. J lost 8 bases, V lost 10 bases, and 20 bases had no gene match.

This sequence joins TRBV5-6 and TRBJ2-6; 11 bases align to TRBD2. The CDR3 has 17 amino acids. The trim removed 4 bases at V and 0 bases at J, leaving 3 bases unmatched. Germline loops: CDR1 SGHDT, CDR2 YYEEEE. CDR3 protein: CASSPTSGDSGANVLTF. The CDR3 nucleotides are TGTGCCAGCAGCCCGACTAGCGGGGACTCTGGGGCCAACGTCCTGACTTTC.

The CDR3 loop is CASSKDRVGYTF. The CDR3 DNA follows: TGTGCCAGCAGTAAGGACAGGGTCGGCTACACCTTC. V gene TRBV6-5 combines with J gene TRBJ1-2; 8 positions agree with TRBD1. CDR3 length equals 12 residues. The germline CDR1 and CDR2 sequences are MNHEY and SVGAGI. V lost 5 bases, J lost 8 bases, and 4 bases stayed unmatched.